A selection of T cell receptor beta chains follows, all from one sample in a study of shared clonotypes between healthy human individuals. Clones were read by immunoSEQ multiplex PCR, and TCRdb kept only the in-frame ones, dropping some. The sample lists some 1.4 million clones, around 97% occurring once. Sequenced input: naive CD4+ T cells sorted from blood. The receptor source for this set is a man aged 30 to 45 in good health. Each CDR3 is given with its conserved first and last residue.

V gene,J gene,CDR3 protein
TRBV19,TRBJ2-7,CASTPTGVDEQYF
TRBV11-2,TRBJ2-5,CASSPNPSGRGETQYF
TRBV5-4,TRBJ2-3,CASSLEGVTTDTQYF
TRBV9,TRBJ2-2,CASSREGHRGAVF
TRBV5-1,TRBJ1-4,CASSSGSLGEKLFF
TRBV19,TRBJ2-7,CASSIRQSEQYF
TRBV2,TRBJ2-3,CASSVEGSDTQYF
TRBV5-1,TRBJ2-5,CASSFRAGTPTIQETQYF
TRBV28,TRBJ2-7,CASSLTGTPSSYEQYF
TRBV19,TRBJ2-5,CASSIDRGQETQYF
TRBV7-8,TRBJ1-4,CASSLDRGRPNEKLFF
TRBV15,TRBJ2-7,CATSRKTNSYEQYF
TRBV11-3,TRBJ2-5,CASSLGTGPQETQYF
TRBV21-1,TRBJ1-1,CASRATDNTEAFF
TRBV7-8,TRBJ2-4,CASSPHPWGQGVAGGKNIQYF
TRBV5-1,TRBJ2-3,CASSLEGFPTDTQYF
TRBV9,TRBJ2-2,CASSVGQMNTGELFF
TRBV4-3,TRBJ2-3,CASSQEGLAGDNTQYF
TRBV28,TRBJ2-7,CASSFSSEGGGQYF
TRBV18,TRBJ2-7,CASSPTRGRSWGPEQYF
TRBV5-4,TRBJ1-3,CASHSGKGSGNTIYF
TRBV5-1,TRBJ1-5,CASSLMGMSNQPQHF
TRBV18,TRBJ2-1,CASSPDGSINNEQFF
TRBV9,TRBJ1-2,CASSAGWYGYTF
TRBV9,TRBJ2-7,CASSVAPTGSYEQYF
TRBV10-1,TRBJ1-1,CASSGQGAEAFF
TRBV2,TRBJ2-5,CASSEDVRETQYF
TRBV4-2,TRBJ1-2,CASSQGTGGDYGYTF